This TCR beta chain was profiled in a study of blood T cell repertoires in COVID-19 (TCRdb year 2020). Study-wide context: Samples from collaborators originated in the United States, Italy and Spain and spanned both the acute and convalescent phases of COVID-19. Subjects who had been exposed to COVID-19, were actively infected with it, or had recovered from it provided the deeply sampled blood TCRbeta repertoires that made up the dataset. The prospective study material was composed of cDNA or gDNA derived from T cells, B-cell-depleted T cells, or PBMCs. A de-identified subject ID, COVID-19 status, age in years and sex were almost always included in the sample metadata. Where available, HLA class I and class II types were obtained from metadata supplied by the sample provider rather than from assay-based typing. The repertoires were made available in a free public database intended to serve as a resource for research on the immune response to SARS-CoV-2. The samples were drawn from two sources: the first 160 participants of the ongoing ImmuneRACE study, and over 950 subjects contributed by 6 global collaborators. The paper's findings and limits, for the study overall: How much clinical and demographic metadata was included differed by source and by participant, and the metadata was provided uncurated.

TCRbeta CDR3 regions were amplified from genomic DNA by means of the immunoSEQ Assay, a bias-controlled multiplex PCR. The authors processed their data as follows. The number of nucleated cells in each sample was estimated from the amplification of reference gene primers within the assay. To quantify the absolute abundance of each unique TCRbeta CDR3 rearrangement, sequence reads were collapsed and filtered. For each sample, productive Simpson clonality was calculated as the square root of Simpson's diversity index over productive rearrangements. TCRdb limited this immuneACCESS table to in-frame rearrangements with V and J called. A share of clones is missing; checked studies link under half to unresolved V genes, and the rest is unexplained. The DNA gave D and trimming, while V, J and clone size come from that table. The sample includes under 350,000 clones, with around 90% observed a single time. Clones ranked in the top ten supply roughly 2.6% of the sample.

Comment on this clone: Its antigen remains unidentified. The sample holds no much larger clone one base away, and base qualities are not on file.

The germline ends are 11 bases apart after V is trimmed by 4 bases and J by 2 bases. There are 15 amino acids in the CDR3, from cysteine to phenylalanine inclusive. Only the CDR3 DNA stays, 45 bases, in frame from base 1. CDR1 and CDR2 (SEHNR, FQNEAQ) derive from the germline V gene (reference sequence). Participants in the prospective study were aged roughly 18 to 89 years, lived in 24 United States geographic areas, and enrolled through a virtual design. In the prospective study, cohorts were assigned on the basis of participant-reported clinical history obtained from a screening survey and a study questionnaire. Recovered participants in ImmuneRACE Cohort 3 were defined by two consecutive negative NP/OP PCR tests, clearance by a healthcare professional, or resolution of symptoms. In the prospective study, whole blood, serum and a nasopharyngeal or oropharyngeal swab were collected from each participant by mobile phlebotomists. Participants in the prospective study had the option to provide additional blood draws and questionnaires over a roughly 2-month period. Before DNA extraction, blood samples from the prospective study were shipped at room temperature or frozen.

Recombination connected TRBV7-9 to TRBJ1-4; no D segment can be confidently identified. The specimen was PBMCs or T cells enriched from blood (not recorded which). This receptor was taken from a man between 60 and 75 years old who had recovered from COVID-19. The CDR3 region has the sequence CASSSPLVTNEKLFF. The DNA sequence is given as TGTGCCAGCAGCTCACCACTCGTTACTAATGAAAAACTGTTTTTT.